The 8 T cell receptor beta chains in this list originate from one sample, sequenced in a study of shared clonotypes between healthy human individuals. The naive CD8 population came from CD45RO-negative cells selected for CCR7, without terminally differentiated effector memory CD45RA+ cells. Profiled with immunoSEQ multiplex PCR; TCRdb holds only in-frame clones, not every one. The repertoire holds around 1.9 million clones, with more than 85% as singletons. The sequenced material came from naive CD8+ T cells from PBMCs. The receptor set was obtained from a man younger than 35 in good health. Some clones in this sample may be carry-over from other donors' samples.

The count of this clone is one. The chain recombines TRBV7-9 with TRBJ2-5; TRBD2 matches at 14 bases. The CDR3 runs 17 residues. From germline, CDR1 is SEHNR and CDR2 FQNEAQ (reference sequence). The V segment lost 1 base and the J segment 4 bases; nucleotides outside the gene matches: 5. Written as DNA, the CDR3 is TGTGCCAGCAGCTTAGTGGCCGGGACTAGCGGGAGAGAGACCCAGTACTTC. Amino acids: CASSLVAGTSGRETQYF.

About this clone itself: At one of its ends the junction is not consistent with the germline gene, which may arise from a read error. The CDR3 region has the DNA TGTGCCAGCAGCTTTATAGGCTCCCACGAGCAGTACTTC. Amino acids: CASSFIGSHEQYF. The chain joins TRBV5-6 to TRBJ2-7; the D is unclear. The CDR3 extends over 13 amino acids. Looked up from germline, CDR1 is SGHDT and CDR2 is YYEEEE.

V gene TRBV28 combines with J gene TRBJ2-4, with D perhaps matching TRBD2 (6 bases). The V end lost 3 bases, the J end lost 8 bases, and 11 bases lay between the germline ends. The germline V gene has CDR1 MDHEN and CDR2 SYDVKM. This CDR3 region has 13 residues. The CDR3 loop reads CASSFGEEDIQYF. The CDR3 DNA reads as TGTGCCAGCAGTTTTGGGGAGGAGGACATTCAGTACTTC.

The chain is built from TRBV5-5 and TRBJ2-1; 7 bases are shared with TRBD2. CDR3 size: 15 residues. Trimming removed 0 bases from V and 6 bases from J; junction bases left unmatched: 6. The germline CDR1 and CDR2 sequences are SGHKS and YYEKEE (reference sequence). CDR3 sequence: CASSLGWREPNEQFF. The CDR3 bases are TGTGCCAGCAGCTTGGGGTGGCGGGAGCCCAATGAGCAGTTCTTC. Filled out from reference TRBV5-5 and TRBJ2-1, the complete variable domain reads DAGVTQSPTHLIKTRGQQVTLRCSPISGHKSVSWYQQVLGQGPQFIFQYYEKEERGRGNFPDRFSARQFPNYSSELNVNALLLGDSALYLCASSLGWREPNEQFFGPGTRLTVL.

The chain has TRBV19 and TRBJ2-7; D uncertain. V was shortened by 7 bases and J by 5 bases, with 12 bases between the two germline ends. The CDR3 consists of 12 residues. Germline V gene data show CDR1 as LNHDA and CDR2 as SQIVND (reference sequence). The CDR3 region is CASKGLPDEQYF. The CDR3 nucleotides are TGTGCCAGTAAGGGCCTTCCCGACGAGCAGTACTTC.

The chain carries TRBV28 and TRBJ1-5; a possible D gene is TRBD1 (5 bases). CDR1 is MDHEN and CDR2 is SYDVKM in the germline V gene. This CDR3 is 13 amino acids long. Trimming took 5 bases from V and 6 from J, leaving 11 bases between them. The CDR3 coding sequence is TGTGCCAGCAGTAGACAGTTTTCTCAGCCCCAGCATTTT. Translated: CASSRQFSQPQHF.

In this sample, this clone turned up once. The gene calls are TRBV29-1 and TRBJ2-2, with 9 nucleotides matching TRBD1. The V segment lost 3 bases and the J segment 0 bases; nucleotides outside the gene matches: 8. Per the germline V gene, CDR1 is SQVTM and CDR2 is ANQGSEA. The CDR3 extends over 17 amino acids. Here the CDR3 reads CSVELGWDRANTGELFF. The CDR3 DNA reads TGCAGCGTTGAGTTGGGGTGGGACAGGGCGAACACCGGGGAGCTGTTTTTT.

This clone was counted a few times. The DNA for the CDR3 is TGTGCCAGTAGTATCCAGGCTGTACCCGGTGAAAAACTGTTTTTT. This gives the protein CASSIQAVPGEKLFF. The chain employs TRBV19 and TRBJ1-4, with D unresolved. Germline V gene lookup returns CDR1 LNHDA and CDR2 SQIVND (reference sequence). The V and J ends lost 3 bases and 7 bases respectively, with 15 bases between them. This CDR3 is built from 15 residues.